A selection of T cell receptor beta chains follows, all from one sample in a study of T cell responses to AZD1222 COVID-19 vaccine. Assay used: immunoSEQ multiplex PCR; TCRdb lists only in-frame clones, some missing. Among 250,000 to 300,000 clones listed, approximately 94% were seen once. The sequencing used peripheral blood, collected 28 days after the second AZD1222 dose. Receptor source: an adult who received the AZD1222 COVID-19 vaccine. CDR3s include the opening cysteine and the closing phenylalanine or tryptophan.

j_call v_call cdr3_aa
TRBJ1-1 TRBV21-1 CASSVCLRVPNTEAFF
TRBJ1-6 TRBV27 CASRATGLYNSPLHF
TRBJ2-7 TRBV28 CASSPPHSLSYEQYF
TRBJ1-1 TRBV28 CASSLLSRGLKGDTEAFF
TRBJ1-6 TRBV3-1/TRBV3-2 CASSQAQGNSPLHF
TRBJ1-1 TRBV28 CASSPNHREAFF
TRBJ2-1 TRBV10-3 CAISESGDAGEGEQFF
TRBJ2-7 TRBV24-1 CATSDPDSYEQYF
TRBJ2-1 TRBV27 CASSLGLAGESEQFF
TRBJ2-1 TRBV7-2 CASTPPPSGSYNEQFF
TRBJ2-2 TRBV3-1/TRBV3-2 CASSPVGAGGYTGELFF
TRBJ1-2 TRBV3-1/TRBV3-2 CASSPPWTEYGYTF
TRBJ1-2 TRBV20-1 CSAYYGYGYTF
TRBJ2-3 TRBV6-4 CASSEGLAVNTQYF
TRBJ2-1 TRBV28 CASIPGTEYYNEQFF